This T cell receptor beta chain was profiled in a study of cytomegalovirus exposure and HLA in healthy donors. Overall study context: The roughly 110 validation repertoires were produced on the same platform as the 670 or so repertoires of the first cohort. This was reported in a later analysis.

Assay: immunoSEQ multiplex PCR; the TCRdb copy retains only in-frame clones and omits some. Of more than 110,000 clones in the sample, approximately 87% were seen once. Notes on this clone: Its specificity is unknown.

Study outcomes and limitations: TCR clusters originating in the first cohort tended to co-occur in the roughly 120 validation repertoires, according to a later analysis. In vitro, three CMV-associated chains proved specific for CMV antigens. The study put 150 to 200 TCR beta chains on its list as cytomegalovirus-associated.

The germline V gene encodes CDR1 MNHEY and CDR2 SMNVEV (reference sequence). Trimming left V 6 bases short and J 1 base short, with 14 bases between. This CDR3 comprises 15 residues. What was sequenced was PBMCs. The chain is built from TRBV27 and TRBJ2-3, with a weak D call TRBD2 (5 bases). This TCR came from a man between 18 and 35 years old in good health and CMV-seronegative. CDR3 coding DNA: TGTGCCAGCAGCTGGGCGGCGGGCCGCACAGATACGCAGTATTTT. Translated, it gives CASSWAAGRTDTQYF.